Below are 17 T cell receptor beta chains sequenced from a single sample in a study of CD8+ T cells in alopecia areata (dated by TCRdb to 2016 to 2019). This specimen's time point label, per the study, means: 4 weeks on oral tofacitinib. Taken with the paper, the label for treatment or condition translates to: oral pan-JAK inhibitor, 5-10 mg twice daily. Library prep was done by the immunoSEQ multiplex PCR assay. RNA was extracted from all samples and reverse transcribed into cDNA as template for TCR sequencing. TCRdb carries this immuneACCESS record with in-frame sequences only. Its versions omit some clonotypes, under half of them owing to an unresolved V gene in the studies checked, with the rest unexplained. This sample comprises about 160,000 clones, 65% of them detected only once. Around 0.9% of the sample is in the top ten clones. This material consisted of CD4+ T cells sorted from blood, taken at week 4, from a patient treated with tofacitinib. The receptors were sampled from a human donor with alopecia areata.

This chain connects TRBV29-1 to TRBJ2-6; a weak D match, TRBD1 (5 bases). Germline V gene sequence: CDR1 SQVTM, CDR2 ANQGSEA. Trimming took 4 bases from V and 2 from J, leaving 9 bases between them. The CDR3 sequence is 14 residues long. The CDR3 here is CSVGVGPGANVLTF. CDR3 sequence (DNA): TGCAGCGTTGGGGTGGGGCCTGGGGCCAACGTCCTGACTTTC.

Written as DNA, the CDR3 is TGCAGCGGGACGGGACAGGGGTACGAGCAGTACTTC. Protein product: CSGTGQGYEQYF. The chain employs TRBV29-1 and TRBJ2-7; 10 positions agree with TRBD1. The CDR3 runs to 12 residues. CDR1 SQVTM and CDR2 ANQGSEA come from the germline V gene. V lost 7 bases to trimming and J lost 4 bases; unmatched junction nucleotides: 4.

Of note for this clone: The sample contains more than one DNA sequence encoding this CDR3. The chain carries TRBV29-1 and TRBJ2-5; either TRBD1 or TRBD2 may supply D (5 bases each). The germline V gene has CDR1 SQVTM and CDR2 ANQGSEA. Trimming left V 4 bases short and J 5 bases short, with 5 bases between. The CDR3 spans 10 residues. The CDR3 region has the DNA TGCAGCGTTGGGGGGGAGACCCAGTACTTC. Translating it yields CSVGGETQYF.

About this clone: Germline and junction disagree at one end, which may indicate a read error. The chain joins TRBV25-1 to TRBJ2-5; 13 bases map to TRBD2. There are 15 residues in the CDR3. Germline V CDR1 and CDR2: MGHDK, SYGVNS. CDR3 sequence (DNA): TGCGCCAGCAGCCAAGGGACTAGCGGGGAAGAGACCCAGTACTTC. Amino acid sequence: CASSQGTSGEETQYF.

About this clone: This CDR3 is also generated by other DNA sequences in the sample. This chain links TRBV30 with TRBJ1-1; D gene unclear. Germline V gene sequence: CDR1 GTSNPN, CDR2 SVGIG (reference sequence). The V end lost 3 bases, the J end lost 1 base, and 15 bases lay between the germline ends. This CDR3 is 15 amino acids long. The CDR3 region has the DNA TGTGCCTGGAGCCTCGACATAAGAGAGAACACTGAAGCTTTCTTT. Its translation is CAWSLDIRENTEAFF.

This clone was observed a few times. The rearrangement links TRBV5-6 to TRBJ1-1; D not resolved. This CDR3 comprises 14 residues. V was pared by 4 bases and J by 3 bases, with 13 bases between. Germline CDR1 is SGHDT and CDR2 is YYEEEE. The CDR3 protein is CASSPRWRDTEAFF. The CDR3 DNA reads TGTGCCAGCAGCCCAAGGTGGAGGGACACTGAAGCTTTCTTT.

This clone was counted a few times. This chain uses TRBV6-5 with TRBJ2-1, with D unresolved. This CDR3 has 11 residues. Germline values: CDR1 MNHEY, CDR2 SVGAGI. The ends were cut back, 6 bases at V and 4 bases at J, with 4 bases in the middle. The CDR3 DNA follows: TGTGCCAGCAGGAAATACAATGAGCAGTTCTTC. Translation gives CASRKYNEQFF.

The chain combines TRBV7-3 with TRBJ2-3; possibly TRBD1 or TRBD2 for D (5 bases each). Germline V gene sequence: CDR1 SGHTA, CDR2 FQGTGA. The V end lost 5 bases, the J end lost 6 bases, and 15 bases lay between the germline ends. The CDR3 is 14 residues long. As DNA, the CDR3 is TGTGCCAGCAGCCCGGGACGGCTCGGGGATACGCAGTATTTT. Its protein is CASSPGRLGDTQYF.

This clone was observed a handful of times. V and J are TRBV21-1 and TRBJ1-1. TRBV21-1 is recorded as a pseudogene. The CDR3 has 15 amino acids. CDR3 sequence: CASSKERGEGTEAFF. The CDR3 nucleotides are TGTGCCAGCAGCAAAGAGAGGGGAGAAGGCACTGAAGCTTTCTTT.

Comment on this clone: This sample includes further DNA sequences coding for the same CDR3. The V and J genes are TRBV15 and TRBJ2-5; tentatively, D is TRBD1 (8 bases). Between the trimmed V and J ends, which lost 5 bases and 5 bases, there was a span of 12 bases. The CDR3 runs 13 residues. Germline CDR1 is LNHNV and CDR2 is YYDKDF (reference sequence). CDR3 sequence: CATSGQGGETQYF. The CDR3 nucleotides are TGTGCCACCAGCGGACAGGGAGGGGAGACCCAGTACTTC.

The chain has TRBV29-1 and TRBJ2-5; D perhaps matches TRBD2 (6 bases). There are 12 residues in the CDR3. V lost 7 bases to trimming and J lost 2 bases, with 11 bases between them. Germline V gives CDR1 SQVTM, CDR2 ANQGSEA. The CDR3 region is CSGGTAQETQYF. The CDR3 DNA is TGCAGCGGCGGGACGGCGCAAGAGACCCAGTACTTC.

The rearrangement uses TRBV6-5 and TRBJ2-2, with no clear D. This CDR3 is 14 amino acids long. Trimming shortened V by 5 bases and J by 1 base, and 8 bases separated the two germline ends. Germline V gene data show CDR1 as MNHEY and CDR2 as SVGAGI. CDR3 sequence reads: CASSPTGNTGELFF. CDR3 in DNA: TGTGCCAGCAGTCCGACGGGGAACACCGGGGAGCTGTTTTTT.

The rearrangement links TRBV29-1 to TRBJ2-2, with a possible D match to TRBD1 (5 bases). This CDR3 contains 12 residues. Germline V gene sequence: CDR1 SQVTM, CDR2 ANQGSEA. With 6 bases removed from V and 3 bases from J, the gap between germline ends came to 8 bases. CDR3 region: CSVRRDTGELFF. In nucleotides, the CDR3 is TGCAGCGTGCGCAGGGACACCGGGGAGCTGTTTTTT.

The chain uses TRBV27 and TRBJ1-6; the D gene is possibly TRBD1 (5 bases). Trimming shortened V by 6 bases and J by 6 bases, and 15 bases separated the two germline ends. Germline assignment: CDR1 MNHEY and CDR2 SMNVEV (reference sequence). CDR3 length: 15 residues. The CDR3 sequence: CASRQWGNSNSPLHF. In DNA form, the CDR3 reads TGTGCCAGCAGACAGTGGGGGAACAGTAATTCACCCCTCCACTTT.

This chain joins TRBV4-3 and TRBJ2-1, with 7 bases aligning to TRBD1. CDR1 LGHNA and CDR2 YSLEER come from the germline V gene. The V segment lost 4 bases and the J segment 1 base; nucleotides outside the gene matches: 10. This CDR3 spans 17 amino acids. CDR3 nucleotides: TGCGCCAGCAGCCGATTACGACAGGGTTCTTCCTACAATGAGCAGTTCTTC. Translation gives CASSRLRQGSSYNEQFF.

The chain uses TRBV5-4 and TRBJ2-3; TRBD2 matches at 8 bases. Per the germline V gene, CDR1 is SGHNT and CDR2 is YYREEE (reference sequence). The trim removed 5 bases at V and 4 bases at J, leaving 6 bases unmatched. The CDR3 consists of 14 residues. CDR3: CASSSGLAPDTQYF. CDR3 DNA: TGTGCCAGCAGTTCTGGACTAGCCCCAGATACGCAGTATTTT.

This clone was found a few times. The chain couples TRBV10-3 to TRBJ2-4; TRBD2 might be the D (7 bases). The CDR3 loop spans 13 amino acids. Germline CDR1 is ENHRY and CDR2 is SYGVKD. V lost 3 bases, J lost 9 bases, and 12 bases lay in between. The CDR3 DNA is TGTGCCATCAGTGAATCGGGGGGCGGCATTCAGTACTTC. Residues: CAISESGGGIQYF.